This paragraph covers one T cell receptor (beta chain) sequence. These data belong to a study of blood T cell repertoires in COVID-19. The table came from immunoSEQ multiplex PCR; TCRdb's copy has only in-frame clones and leaves some out. Here the sample spans 120,000 to 150,000 clones, about 76% being singletons. The sequence was obtained from an elderly man with acute or convalescent COVID-19. Sequences were obtained from peripheral blood.

The CDR3 DNA reads as TGTGCCAGCAGTATAACAGGGTCGGATCAGCCCCAGCATTTT. Amino acids: CASSITGSDQPQHF. The rearrangement joins TRBV6-5 to TRBJ1-5, with a possible D match to TRBD1 (6 bases). Germline V gene lookup returns CDR1 MNHEY and CDR2 SVGAGI. This CDR3 comprises 14 residues. V lost 5 bases and J lost 5, with 13 bases in between.